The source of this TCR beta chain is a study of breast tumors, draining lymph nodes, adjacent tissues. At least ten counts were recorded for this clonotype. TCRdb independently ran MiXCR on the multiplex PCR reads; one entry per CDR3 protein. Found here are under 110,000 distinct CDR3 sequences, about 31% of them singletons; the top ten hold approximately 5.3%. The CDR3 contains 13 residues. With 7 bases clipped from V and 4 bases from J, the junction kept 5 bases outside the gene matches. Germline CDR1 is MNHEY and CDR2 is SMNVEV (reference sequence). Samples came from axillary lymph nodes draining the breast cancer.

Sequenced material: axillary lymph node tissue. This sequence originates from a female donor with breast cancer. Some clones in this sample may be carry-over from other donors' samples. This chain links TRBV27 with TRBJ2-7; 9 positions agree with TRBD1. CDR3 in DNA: TGTGCCAGCATCAGGACAGGGGCGTACGAGCAGTACTTC. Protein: CASIRTGAYEQYF.